The 11 T cell receptor beta chains reported below all come from one sample, sequenced in a study of blood T cells in healthy people across ages. Then a second PCR, running about 6 to 11 cycles, was carried out with a sample-barcoded 5' primer and a J-beta primer mix. Using its own MiXCR run on the 5' RACE reads, TCRdb lists one record per CDR3 protein. Of under 2,000,000 distinct CDR3 sequences listed, about 50% were seen once; the top ten hold less than 2.5%. Source material: blood. The receptors shown here come from a woman in her thirties or forties in good health.

The chain joins TRBV28 to TRBJ1-2; D unclear. The CDR3 spans 15 residues. Germline CDR1 and CDR2: MDHEN and SYDVKM. V lost 5 bases to trimming and J lost 4 bases, with 17 bases between them. The CDR3 DNA reads TGTGCCAGCAGTCCCACCCGACAAGGGAGCTATGGCTACACCTTC. Amino acid sequence: CASSPTRQGSYGYTF.

CDR3 amino acids: CASSVTGYWWNIQYF. CDR3 coding DNA: TGTGCCAGCAGCGTTACAGGGTACTGGTGGAACATTCAGTACTTC. The chain is built from TRBV9 and TRBJ2-4; D might be TRBD1 (6 bases). The length of the CDR3 is 15 residues. CDR1 SGDLS and CDR2 YYNGEE come from the germline V gene. Trimming pared 2 bases from V and 7 bases from J, leaving 16 bases between.

This clonotype was recorded a few times. This rearrangement joins TRBV20-1 to TRBJ2-3, with 7 bases lining up with TRBD2. J lost 2 bases, V lost 5 bases, and 7 bases had no gene match. This CDR3 contains 14 residues. Germline values: CDR1 DFQATT, CDR2 SNEGSKA (reference sequence). The CDR3 protein is CSASDGGTTDTQYF. The CDR3 coding sequence is TGCAGTGCTTCTGACGGGGGGACCACAGATACGCAGTATTTT.

The chain recombines TRBV6-5 with TRBJ2-5; TRBD2 agrees at 10 bases. J gave up 2 bases and V 6 bases, and 6 bases lay outside the gene matches. Germline CDR1 MNHEY, CDR2 SVGAGI. The CDR3 has 15 residues. DNA for the CDR3: TGTGCCAGCAGGGGTCTTAGCGGGGGGCAAGAGACCCAGTACTTC. Translating it yields CASRGLSGGQETQYF.

V usage is TRBV28 and J usage is TRBJ2-3; D is uncertain. Per the germline V gene, CDR1 is MDHEN and CDR2 is SYDVKM. The CDR3 is 13 residues long. Trimming left V 8 bases short and J 2 bases short, with 11 bases between. The CDR3 sequence is CASGNANTDTQYF. As DNA, the CDR3 is TGTGCCAGCGGTAACGCTAACACAGATACGCAGTATTTT.

The V and J genes are TRBV15 and TRBJ2-3; 9 positions match TRBD1. The CDR3 sequence is 17 residues long. Germline lookup yields CDR1 LNHNV and CDR2 YYDKDF (reference sequence). V shed 1 base, J shed 2 bases, and the junction held 7 bases outside the gene matches. CDR3 residues: CATSRGRRDRDTDTQYF. In DNA, the CDR3 is TGTGCCACCAGCAGAGGAAGACGGGACAGGGACACAGATACGCAGTATTTT.

This clonotype has just a few counts. The chain combines TRBV20-1 with TRBJ1-5; 8 bases map to TRBD1. The junction had 5 bases not matched to a gene; V was cut back by 4 bases and J by 3 bases. The CDR3 loop spans 14 amino acids. CDR1 DFQATT and CDR2 SNEGSKA come from the germline V gene (reference sequence). CDR3 in amino acids: CSATGGNVNQPQHF. CDR3 DNA: TGCAGTGCTACAGGGGGCAACGTCAATCAGCCCCAGCATTTT.

This clonotype came up a few times. J is TRBJ1-2 and V is TRBV6-2 or TRBV6-3; D is unclear. The CDR3 has 14 residues. The V and J ends lost 7 bases and 2 bases respectively, with 14 bases between them. CDR1 MNHEY and CDR2 SVGEGT come from the germline V gene. Here the CDR3 DNA reads TGTGCCAGCATGATCCGCCCCGCAAACTATGGCTACACCTTC. It yields the protein CASMIRPANYGYTF.

V and J are TRBV10-3 and TRBJ1-2; 12 bases agree with TRBD1. The CDR3 is 16 amino acids. Germline V lookup: CDR1 ENHRY, CDR2 SYGVKD. V lost 7 bases to trimming and J lost 3 bases; unmatched junction nucleotides: 9. CDR3: CAITGTGGPVDYGYTF. The DNA for the CDR3 is TGTGCCATCACCGGGACAGGGGGCCCGGTGGACTATGGCTACACCTTC.

This clonotype appeared once. The rearrangement links TRBV29-1 to TRBJ1-4, with D possibly being TRBD1 (5 bases). Germline loops: CDR1 SQVTM, CDR2 ANQGSEA. The CDR3 is 13 residues long. V lost 3 bases to trimming and J lost 7 bases, with 12 bases between them. This CDR3 is CSVEVRTTEKLFF. CDR3 bases: TGCAGCGTTGAGGTCCGGACAACTGAAAAACTGTTTTTT.

The J gene is TRBJ2-5, the V gene TRBV28; 8 bases fit TRBD1. Germline lookup yields CDR1 MDHEN and CDR2 SYDVKM. The trim removed 6 bases at V and 13 bases at J, leaving 10 bases unmatched. The CDR3 has 12 residues. CDR3 region: CASSLPGGTGYF. The CDR3 DNA reads TGTGCCAGCAGCCTTCCTGGAGGGACAGGGTACTTC.